This T cell receptor (beta chain) was documented in a study of cytomegalovirus exposure and HLA in healthy donors. Separation from the roughly 670-subject first cohort characterized the approximately 130-subject validation cohort, to which the donors belonged. This CDR3 contains 13 residues. Germline CDR1 reads SEHNR; CDR2 reads FQNEAQ (reference sequence). V dropped 1 base and J dropped 7; count of bases not matched to a gene: 4. With respect to this clone: Its antigen is undetermined.

Findings and caveats of the study: The tendency of first-cohort TCR clusters to co-occur in the 120 or so validation repertoires was identified by a subsequent analysis. Both high specificity and high sensitivity reportedly marked the classifier's diagnosis of cytomegalovirus status. Some TCR beta chains (about 180 of them) were listed as cytomegalovirus-associated.

Libraries were prepared by immunoSEQ multiplex PCR; TCRdb keeps only in-frame clonotypes and omits some of them. Of about 58,000 clones in the sample, roughly nine tenths were seen once. The V call is TRBV7-9, the J call TRBJ2-7, with TRBD1 matching 7 bases. This TCR was recovered from a man aged 18-30 years in good health and CMV-seronegative. Sequenced input: PBMCs. CDR3: CASSLGQGGEQYF. The CDR3, as DNA: TGTGCCAGCAGCTTAGGACAGGGTGGGGAGCAGTACTTC.